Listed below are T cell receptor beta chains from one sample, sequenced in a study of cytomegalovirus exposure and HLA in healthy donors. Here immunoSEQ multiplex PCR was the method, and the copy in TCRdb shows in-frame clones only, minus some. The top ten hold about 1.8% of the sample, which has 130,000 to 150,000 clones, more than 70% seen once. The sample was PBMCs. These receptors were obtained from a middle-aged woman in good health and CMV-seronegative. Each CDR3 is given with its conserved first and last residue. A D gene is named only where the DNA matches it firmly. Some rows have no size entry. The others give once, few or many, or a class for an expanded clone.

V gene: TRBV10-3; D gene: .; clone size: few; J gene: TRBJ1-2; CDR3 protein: CAIKDRNNGYTF
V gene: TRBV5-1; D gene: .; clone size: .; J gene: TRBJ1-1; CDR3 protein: CASSHLTVGQNTEAFF
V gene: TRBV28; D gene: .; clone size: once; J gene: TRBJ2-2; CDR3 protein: CASRGPNTGELFF
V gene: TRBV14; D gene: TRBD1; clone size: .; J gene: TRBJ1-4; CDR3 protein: CASSTRQGDTNEKLFF
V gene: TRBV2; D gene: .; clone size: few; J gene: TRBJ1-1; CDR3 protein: CASSGRGTEAFF
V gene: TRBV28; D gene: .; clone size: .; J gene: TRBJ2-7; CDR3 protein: CASSPRDFLYF
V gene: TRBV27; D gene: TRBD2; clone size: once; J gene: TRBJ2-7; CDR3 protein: CASSPGLAGEQYF
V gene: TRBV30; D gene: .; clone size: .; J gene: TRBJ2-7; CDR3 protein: CARSNGDEQYF
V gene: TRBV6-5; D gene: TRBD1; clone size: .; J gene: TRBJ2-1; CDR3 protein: CASSYRDRGYNEQFF
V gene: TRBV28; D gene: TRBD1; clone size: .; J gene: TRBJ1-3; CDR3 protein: CASSFQGRGQGNTIYF
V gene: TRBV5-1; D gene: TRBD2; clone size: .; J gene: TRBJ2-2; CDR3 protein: CASSPGLAGAGELFF
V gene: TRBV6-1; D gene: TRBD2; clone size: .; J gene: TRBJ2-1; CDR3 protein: CASTSGTSGEDEQFF
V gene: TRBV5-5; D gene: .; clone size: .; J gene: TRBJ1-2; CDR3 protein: CASSLASVRGARGGNYGYTF
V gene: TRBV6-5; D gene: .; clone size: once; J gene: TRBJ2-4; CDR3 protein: CASSYSGDEYF
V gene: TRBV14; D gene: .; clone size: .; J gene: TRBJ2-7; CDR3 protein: CASSHYPAPYEQYF
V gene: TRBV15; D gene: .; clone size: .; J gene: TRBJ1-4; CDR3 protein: CATSRELGEANEKLFF
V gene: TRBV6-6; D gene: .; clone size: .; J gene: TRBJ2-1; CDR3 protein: CASSGTRAAREQFF
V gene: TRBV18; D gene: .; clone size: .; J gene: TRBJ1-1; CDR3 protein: CASSSGENTEAFF
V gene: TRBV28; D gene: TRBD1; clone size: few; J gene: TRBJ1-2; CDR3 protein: CASSLPTGTGGYTF
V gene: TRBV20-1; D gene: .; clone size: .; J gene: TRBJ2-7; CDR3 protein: CRLEQGNEQYF
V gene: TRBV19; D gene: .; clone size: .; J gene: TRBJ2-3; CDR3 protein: CASSIDRTDTQYF
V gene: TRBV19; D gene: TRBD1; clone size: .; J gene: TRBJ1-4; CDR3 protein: CASSTGQVVGKLFF
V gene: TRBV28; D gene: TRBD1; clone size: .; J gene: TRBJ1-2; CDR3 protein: CASSSTGRGYTF